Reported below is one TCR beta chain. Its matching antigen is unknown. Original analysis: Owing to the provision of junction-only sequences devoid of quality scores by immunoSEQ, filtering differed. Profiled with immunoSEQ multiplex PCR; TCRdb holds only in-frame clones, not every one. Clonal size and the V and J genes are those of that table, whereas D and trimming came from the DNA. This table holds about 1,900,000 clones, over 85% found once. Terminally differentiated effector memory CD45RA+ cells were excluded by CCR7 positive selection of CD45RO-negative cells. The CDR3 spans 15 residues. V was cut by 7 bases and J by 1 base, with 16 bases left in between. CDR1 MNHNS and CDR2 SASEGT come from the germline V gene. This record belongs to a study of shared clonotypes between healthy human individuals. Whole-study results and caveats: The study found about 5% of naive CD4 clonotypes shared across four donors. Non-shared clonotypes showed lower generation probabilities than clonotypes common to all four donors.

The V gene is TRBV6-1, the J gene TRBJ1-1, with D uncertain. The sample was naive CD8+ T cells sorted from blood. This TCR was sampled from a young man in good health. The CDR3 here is CASKARQWANTEAFF. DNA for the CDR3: TGTGCCAGCAAGGCGCGTCAATGGGCGAACACTGAAGCTTTCTTT.